One sample yielded the 13 T cell receptor beta chains listed below, sequenced in a study of blood T cell repertoires in COVID-19. Assay: immunoSEQ multiplex PCR; the TCRdb copy retains only in-frame clones and omits some. Among roughly 670,000 clones listed, approximately 90% were seen once. Sequenced: peripheral blood. The receptors here all came from a woman in her late teens or twenties with acute or convalescent COVID-19.

The CDR3 loop reads CASRKMEDGYTF. The CDR3, as DNA: TGTGCCAGCAGGAAGATGGAGGATGGCTACACCTTC. This chain links TRBV28 with TRBJ1-2; no clear D gene. V lost 6 bases to trimming and J lost 6 bases, with 11 bases between them. CDR1 MDHEN and CDR2 SYDVKM come from the germline V gene. The CDR3 extends over 12 amino acids.

J is TRBJ2-3 and V is TRBV3-1 (or the pseudogene TRBV3-2); tentative D call: TRBD2 (6 bases). Germline values: CDR1 LGHDT, CDR2 YNNKEL (reference sequence). The ends were cut back, 4 bases at V and 10 bases at J, with 12 bases in the middle. CDR3 length: 12 amino acids. As DNA, the CDR3 is TGTGCCAGCAGCCTAAGGACTAACGCGCAGTATTTT. Its translation is CASSLRTNAQYF.

The J gene is TRBJ1-1, the V gene TRBV11-2; D perhaps matches TRBD1 (5 bases). The V gene's germline CDR1 is SGHAT and CDR2 FQNNGV. There are 16 residues in the CDR3. With 7 bases removed from V and 5 bases from J, the gap between germline ends came to 23 bases. The DNA for the CDR3 is TGTGCCAGCAACGATCTGGGAGGGAATAAGGGGACTGAAGCTTTCTTT. Protein sequence: CASNDLGGNKGTEAFF.

This rearrangement joins TRBV30 to TRBJ1-1; D gene ambiguous. V lost 5 bases and J lost 1, with 5 bases in between. This CDR3 spans 11 amino acids. Germline CDR1 and CDR2: GTSNPN and SVGIG (reference sequence). The CDR3 DNA reads TGTGCCTGGGCAGAGAACACTGAAGCTTTCTTT. Its translation: CAWAENTEAFF. Combining the CDR3 with reference TRBV30 and TRBJ1-1 gives the whole variable domain SQTIHQWPATLVQPVGSPLSLECTVEGTSNPNLYWYRQAAGRGLQLLFYSVGIGQISSEVPQNLSASRPQDRQFILSSKKLLLSDSGFYLCAWAENTEAFFGQGTRLTVV.

The chain has TRBV3-1 (or the pseudogene TRBV3-2) and TRBJ1-2; D remains ambiguous. Germline CDR1 reads LGHDT; CDR2 reads YNNKEL (reference sequence). This CDR3 has 13 amino acids. V lost 1 base and J lost 5, with 8 bases in between. The DNA of the CDR3 is TGTGCCAGCAGCCAAGTAGGGAGGTATGGCTACACCTTC. This sequence encodes CASSQVGRYGYTF.

The V call is TRBV3-1 (or the pseudogene TRBV3-2), the J call TRBJ1-4, with 10 bases identical to TRBD1. The ends lost 4 bases at V and 3 bases at J; junction bases unmatched: 2. The CDR3 length is 15 residues. Germline assignment: CDR1 LGHDT and CDR2 YNNKEL (reference sequence). The CDR3 reads CASSRGQGANEKLFF. The CDR3 DNA is TGTGCCAGCAGCCGAGGACAGGGGGCTAATGAAAAACTGTTTTTT.

The chain recombines TRBV6-5 with TRBJ2-1, with D unresolved. Germline-derived CDR1 and CDR2 are MNHEY and SVGAGI. This CDR3 region has 12 residues. V was shortened by 10 bases and J by 5 bases, with 12 bases between the two germline ends. CDR3 in DNA: TGTGCCACACAAAACAGAGACAATGAGCAGTTCTTC. This codes for CATQNRDNEQFF.

This chain uses TRBV4-1 with TRBJ1-6; TRBD1 matches at 8 bases. CDR3 length: 20 amino acids. Germline values: CDR1 MGHRA, CDR2 YSYEKL. Germline trimming cut 0 bases from V and 1 base from J; bases unmatched to any gene: 11. Written as DNA, the CDR3 is TGCGCCAGCAGCCAAGATTTTTTCGGACAGGGAGTGTCCTATAATTCACCCCTCCACTTT. This sequence encodes CASSQDFFGQGVSYNSPLHF.

The rearrangement uses TRBV28 and TRBJ1-6, with D unresolved. Germline lookup yields CDR1 MDHEN and CDR2 SYDVKM. The germline V and J ends were trimmed by 8 bases and 8 bases, with 19 bases remaining between them. CDR3 size: 15 residues. In nucleotides, the CDR3 is TGTGCCAGCTGGTTTATCCTCACCGGGGATTCACCCCTCCACTTT. Its protein is CASWFILTGDSPLHF.

V and J are TRBV6-6 and TRBJ2-2; D call uncertain. V was shortened by 1 base and J by 0 bases, with 6 bases between the two germline ends. The CDR3 consists of 15 residues. Germline CDR1 MNHNY, CDR2 SVGAGI (reference sequence). CDR3 nucleotide sequence: TGTGCCAGCAGTTACTATCTCGCGAACACCGGGGAGCTGTTTTTT. It is translated as CASSYYLANTGELFF.

This rearrangement joins TRBV7-2 to TRBJ2-7; D remains unclear. The ends were cut back, 5 bases at V and 7 bases at J, with 18 bases in the middle. Per the germline V gene, CDR1 is SGHTA and CDR2 is FQGNSA. The length of the CDR3 is 14 residues. The DNA of the CDR3 is TGTGCCAGCAGCCAGGTTTGGGCCCCTTGGGAGCAGTACTTC. Protein product: CASSQVWAPWEQYF. Full variable domain (rest looked up from reference TRBV7-2 and TRBJ2-7): GAGVSQSPSNKVTEKGKDVELRCDPISGHTALYWYRQSLGQGLEFLIYFQGNSAPDKSGLPSDRFSAERTGGSVSTLTIQRTQQEDSAVYLCASSQVWAPWEQYFGPGTRLTVT.

The V and J genes are TRBV6-5 and TRBJ1-1; 11 positions agree with TRBD1. The CDR3 has 14 amino acids. J was trimmed by 5 bases and V by 6 bases; bases with no gene match: 5. Germline lookup yields CDR1 MNHEY and CDR2 SVGAGI. CDR3 in amino acids: CASRLGTGGTEAFF. The CDR3 region has the DNA TGTGCCAGCAGGCTAGGGACAGGGGGGACTGAAGCTTTCTTT.

The V and J genes are TRBV9 and TRBJ2-2, with 9 bases lining up with TRBD2. After removal of 1 base from V and 0 bases from J, the junction contained 4 bases not matched to a gene. CDR3 length: 17 residues. Germline CDR1 reads SGDLS; CDR2 reads YYNGEE. CDR3 in amino acids: CASSVRAGGSNTGELFF. The CDR3 DNA follows: TGTGCCAGCAGCGTACGAGCGGGGGGCTCGAACACCGGGGAGCTGTTTTTT.